This TCR beta chain was obtained from a study of T cells after yellow fever vaccination. Points from the study as a whole: Abundant contaminating clonotypes from the bulk population could appear in FACS-sorted repertoires. Most clones from primary vaccination were detected again post-booster (approximately 96% CD4, 88% CD8).

The ends were cut back, 8 bases at V and 0 bases at J, with 21 bases in the middle. In germline, CDR1 is DFQATT, CDR2 SNEGSKA (reference sequence). The CDR3 loop spans 16 amino acids. TCRdb itself ran the 5' RACE reads through MiXCR, one entry per CDR3 protein. The sample has over 300,000 distinct CDR3 sequences, roughly 3.5% seen once. This clonotype was picked up many times. Its target is not known. The sample here was PBMCs, taken on the day of the yellow fever booster vaccination. The clonotype was recovered from a man between 18 and 35 years old who received the YFV17D yellow fever vaccine. V usage is TRBV20-1 and J usage is TRBJ2-3, with D perhaps matching TRBD1 or TRBD2 (5 bases each). The CDR3 loop is CSFDMRWDPSTDTQYF. The CDR3 nucleotides read TGCAGTTTCGATATGCGCTGGGACCCTAGCACAGATACGCAGTATTTT.